This T cell receptor (beta chain) was identified in a study of T cell responses to AZD1222 COVID-19 vaccine. Study-wide results and caveats: Only after the peak T cell response were repertoires sampled. White British ancestry dominated among donors, who included more females, and clonal diversity was possibly underestimated. Spike regions recognized by vaccine-associated CD4 TCRs spanned the protein, led by 160-218 and 743-854.

Clones were sequenced by immunoSEQ multiplex PCR, and TCRdb holds only the in-frame ones, with some missing. The sample lists 110,000 to 150,000 clones; roughly 93% were seen once. CDR1 and CDR2 from the germline V gene are MDHEN and SYDVKM. This CDR3 spans 13 amino acids. V was clipped by 6 bases and J by 9 bases, with 17 bases between them. In its sample, this clone was seen once. What it recognizes is unknown. This chain joins TRBV28 and TRBJ1-1; D gene ambiguous. The sequences come from peripheral blood, collected on day 0 of MenACWY control vaccination. The receptor was isolated from an adult in good health. Here the CDR3 reads CASSPPRGYKAFF. In DNA form, the CDR3 reads TGTGCCAGCAGCCCTCCCCGGGGTTATAAAGCTTTCTTT.